Detailed here is one T cell receptor beta chain. What it binds is unknown. Germline values: CDR1 LNHNV, CDR2 YYDKDF (reference sequence). V was shortened by 0 bases and J by 7 bases, with 6 bases between the two germline ends. The CDR3 sequence is 13 residues long. This specimen belongs to a study of CD4+ T cells in melanoma. Assay used: immunoSEQ multiplex PCR; TCRdb lists only in-frame clones, some missing. The profile covers some 10,000 clones, with approximately 68% appearing a single time and 12% to 15% taken by the ten largest. Points from the study as a whole: A reported correlation linked neoantigen-specific CD4+ T cells to CD8+, macrophage and B cell function. Diverse differentiation states were reported for melanoma neoantigen-specific CD4+ T cells.

This TCR was recovered from a human donor with melanoma. The sequencing sample was made of cells from a culture (not recorded whether cultured in vitro). The genes are TRBV15 and TRBJ2-2; D uncertain. In nucleotides, the CDR3 is TGTGCCACCAGCAGAGATTGGGGCGGGGAGCTGTTTTTT. It encodes CATSRDWGGELFF.